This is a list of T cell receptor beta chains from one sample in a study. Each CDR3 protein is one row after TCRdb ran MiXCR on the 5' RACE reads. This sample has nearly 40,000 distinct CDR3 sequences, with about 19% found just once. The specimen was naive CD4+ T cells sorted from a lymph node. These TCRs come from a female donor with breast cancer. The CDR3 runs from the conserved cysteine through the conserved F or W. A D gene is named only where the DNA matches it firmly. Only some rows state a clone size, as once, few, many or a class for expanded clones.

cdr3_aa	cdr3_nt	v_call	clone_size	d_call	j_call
CSVGTSAGQPQHF	TGCAGCGTAGGGACCTCGGCCGGTCAGCCCCAGCATTTT	TRBV29-1	medium-sized	.	TRBJ1-5
CASSLDSGGLVETQYF	TGTGCCAGCAGCTTAGATTCGGGGGGGCTGGTCGAGACCCAGTACTTC	TRBV11-2	few	TRBD2	TRBJ2-5
CASSPGGWKTQYF	TGTGCCAGCTCACCAGGGGGCTGGAAGACCCAGTACTTC	TRBV18	many	.	TRBJ2-5
CASHALTSTYEQYF	TGTGCCAGCCACGCCCTGACTAGTACCTACGAGCAGTACTTC	TRBV18	.	.	TRBJ2-7
CSAGGQGVSSPLHF	TGCAGTGCGGGGGGACAGGGTGTTAGTTCACCCCTCCACTTT	TRBV20-1	many	TRBD1	TRBJ1-6
CASSDRAADTQYF	TGTGCCAGCAGCGACCGGGCCGCAGATACGCAGTATTTT	TRBV9	.	.	TRBJ2-3
CASSRVAEAFF	TGTGCCAGCAGTAGGGTGGCTGAAGCTTTCTTT	TRBV6-1	.	.	TRBJ1-1
CSARKQAGAKNIQYF	TGCAGTGCTAGGAAACAGGCAGGAGCCAAAAACATTCAGTACTTC	TRBV20-1	.	.	TRBJ2-4
CASSLNGQGVLDTQYF	TGTGCCAGCAGCTTAAACGGTCAAGGGGTTTTAGATACGCAGTATTTT	TRBV7-3	.	.	TRBJ2-3
CRARDRLGGGIDTQYF	TGCAGAGCTAGAGATCGCTTGGGAGGGGGTATAGATACGCAGTATTTT	TRBV20-1	.	.	TRBJ2-3
CSARDPGQGANNEQFF	TGCAGTGCTAGAGATCCCGGACAGGGGGCAAACAATGAGCAGTTCTTC	TRBV20-1	.	TRBD1	TRBJ2-1
CASSPGTQNEKLFF	TGCGCCAGCAGCCCCGGGACACAAAATGAAAAACTGTTTTTT	TRBV5-1	.	.	TRBJ1-4
CASSQGQDNSPLHF	TGTGCCAGCAGTCAGGGACAAGATAATTCACCCCTCCACTTT	TRBV12-3/TRBV12-4	many	.	TRBJ1-6
CASSPRNRADTQYF	TGCGCCAGCAGCCCGCGGAACAGGGCAGATACGCAGTATTTT	TRBV5-1	few	.	TRBJ2-3
CSVKRSQGDYGYTF	TGCAGCGTCAAGAGAAGCCAGGGAGACTATGGCTACACCTTC	TRBV29-1	many	.	TRBJ1-2
CASSLEPGSEAFF	TGCGCCAGCAGCTTGGAACCGGGGTCTGAAGCTTTCTTT	TRBV5-1	few	.	TRBJ1-1
CASSLAGTASGNTIYF	TGTGCCAGCAGCTTAGCAGGGACGGCATCTGGAAACACCATATATTTT	TRBV7-2	few	.	TRBJ1-3
CASSSGAAHTEAFF	TGTGCCAGCAGTTCCGGGGCAGCCCACACTGAAGCTTTCTTT	TRBV12-3/TRBV12-4	once	.	TRBJ1-1
CASSLEGQLSDTQYF	TGCGCCAGCAGCTTGGAGGGGCAGCTGTCAGATACGCAGTATTTT	TRBV5-1	few	.	TRBJ2-3
CASSYSDEQYF	TGTGCCAGCAGCTACTCCGACGAGCAGTACTTC	TRBV7-9	.	.	TRBJ2-7
CIARAPNDWVGDEQFF	TGCATTGCTAGAGCCCCAAACGATTGGGTGGGGGATGAGCAGTTCTTC	TRBV20-1	.	.	TRBJ2-1
CASSRDWSETQYF	TGTGCCAGCAGCAGGGACTGGTCAGAGACCCAGTACTTC	TRBV7-2	many	.	TRBJ2-5
CASNSPGQNDEQFF	TGTGCCAGCAATTCCCCGGGACAAAACGATGAGCAGTTCTTC	TRBV6-6	many	.	TRBJ2-1
CASSQSYNSPLHF	TGCGCCAGCAGCCAATCTTATAATTCACCCCTCCACTTT	TRBV4-3	many	.	TRBJ1-6
CASSRGGVATQETQYF	TGTGCCAGCAGCCGCGGAGGGGTCGCCACGCAAGAGACCCAGTACTTC	TRBV4-2	.	.	TRBJ2-5
CASSEGTSGRFGSDTQYF	TGCGCCAGCAGCGAGGGGACTAGCGGGAGGTTCGGCTCAGATACGCAGTATTTT	TRBV5-1	.	TRBD2	TRBJ2-3
CASPDSGLYSNQPQHF	TGTGCCTCCCCAGACAGCGGCCTCTATAGCAATCAGCCCCAGCATTTT	TRBV5-4	few	.	TRBJ1-5
CASRVFTGELFF	TGTGCCAGCAGGGTTTTCACCGGGGAGCTGTTTTTT	TRBV11-2	.	.	TRBJ2-2